These 31 T cell receptor beta chains originate from one sample sequenced in a study of post-analysis software for immune sequencing data. Study outcomes and limitations: Included in a set of about five TRBV segments more frequent in patients than controls were TRBV5-6, TRBV5-1 and TRBV20-1.

Carried by the TCR beta cDNA libraries were unique molecular identifiers. TCRdb re-called the PCR reads through MiXCR, storing one row per CDR3 protein. Of fewer than 850,000 distinct CDR3 sequences listed, roughly 27% were seen once; the top ten hold under 0.7%. Which antigens these TCRs recognize remains unknown. Source material: blood. Every receptor here comes from a girl aged 5-17 years with multiple sclerosis.

The CDR3 DNA reads as TGTGCCAGCAGTACCCGTGGGCAGGGGGCAGCTAACTATGGCTACACCTTC. Translation gives CASSTRGQGAANYGYTF. The chain joins TRBV12-3 or TRBV12-4 to TRBJ1-2; TRBD1 matches 8 bases. This CDR3 region has 17 residues. Trimming at V came to 5 bases and at J to 0 bases, leaving 11 bases not matched to a gene.

This clonotype was counted between two and nine times. V gene TRBV20-1 combines with J gene TRBJ1-1; TRBD1 agrees at 8 bases. Germline CDR1 reads DFQATT; CDR2 reads SNEGSKA (reference sequence). The V gene end was trimmed by 6 bases and the J gene end by 5 bases; junction bases not matched to a gene: 11. CDR3 size: 14 residues. In nucleotides, the CDR3 is TGCAGTGCCCGAACCCACAGGGGGGATACTGAAGCTTTCTTT. This sequence encodes CSARTHRGDTEAFF.

This chain links TRBV7-2 with TRBJ1-5, with 7 bases matching TRBD1. V gave up 2 bases and J gave up 5 bases; unmatched junction bases: 3. CDR1 and CDR2 (germline): SGHTA, FQGNSA. The CDR3 extends over 14 amino acids. CDR3 protein: CASSLRQGYQPQHF. The CDR3 nucleotides are TGTGCCAGCAGCTTACGACAGGGTTATCAGCCCCAGCATTTT.

This chain uses TRBV24-1 with TRBJ2-1; 8 positions match TRBD2. V gave up 1 base and J gave up 8 bases; unmatched junction bases: 3. CDR3 length equals 14 residues. Germline V gene data show CDR1 as KGHDR and CDR2 as SFDVKD. This CDR3 reads CATSDLTSGDEQFF. Written as DNA, the CDR3 is TGTGCCACCAGTGATTTAACTAGCGGCGATGAGCAGTTCTTC.

The CDR3 DNA reads TGTGCCAGCAGTGAAGCAAGGGGGCGTCAGCCCCAGCATTTT. This encodes CASSEARGRQPQHF. This chain joins TRBV6-1 and TRBJ1-5, with 7 bases that match TRBD1. The trim removed 0 bases at V and 6 bases at J, leaving 2 bases unmatched. Per germline, CDR1 MNHNS and CDR2 SASEGT. CDR3 length equals 14 residues.

The chain combines TRBV6-2 or TRBV6-3 with TRBJ2-1; TRBD2 matches at 7 bases. This CDR3 has 14 amino acids. J gave up 6 bases and V 8 bases, and 10 bases lay outside the gene matches. Germline assignment: CDR1 MNHEY and CDR2 SVGEGT. CDR3 sequence: CASLVASGSNEQFF. CDR3 nucleotides: TGTGCCAGCCTAGTGGCTAGCGGTTCCAATGAGCAGTTCTTC.

This clonotype was observed a few times. This chain uses TRBV20-1 with TRBJ2-6; D is uncertain. The V and J ends lost 3 bases and 3 bases respectively, with 6 bases between them. There are 13 residues in the CDR3. Germline CDR1 DFQATT, CDR2 SNEGSKA (reference sequence). The CDR3 loop reads CSARTDGANVLTF. In DNA, the CDR3 is TGCAGTGCTAGGACCGATGGGGCCAACGTCCTGACTTTC.

This chain links TRBV7-2 with TRBJ2-2; TRBD2 is a possible D gene (5 bases). Trimming shortened V by 5 bases and J by 5 bases, and 18 bases separated the two germline ends. The CDR3 loop spans 16 amino acids. In germline, CDR1 is SGHTA, CDR2 FQGNSA. As DNA, the CDR3 is TGTGCCAGCAGCAGATCGGAGGTTCCCGAAACCGGGGAGCTGTTTTTT. Protein product: CASSRSEVPETGELFF.

The chain combines TRBV20-1 with TRBJ2-2; TRBD2 matches 8 bases. The CDR3 extends over 12 amino acids. Germline CDR1 is DFQATT and CDR2 is SNEGSKA (reference sequence). CDR3 residues: CSLGGDTGELFF. The DNA of the CDR3 is TGCAGCCTCGGGGGGGACACCGGGGAGCTGTTTTTT.

This chain connects TRBV5-1 to TRBJ1-1; D may be TRBD1 (6 bases). CDR3 length: 15 residues. V lost 3 bases and J 0 bases, leaving 12 bases between the germline ends. Germline loops: CDR1 SGHRS, CDR2 YFSETQ. The CDR3, as DNA: TGCGCCAGCAGCTGGGGACACCAGGTGAACACTGAAGCTTTCTTT. It translates to CASSWGHQVNTEAFF. Supplemented by reference TRBV5-1 and TRBJ1-1, the full variable domain reads KAGVTQTPRYLIKTRGQQVTLSCSPISGHRSVSWYQQTPGQGLQFLFEYFSETQRNKGNFPGRFSGRQFSNSRSEMNVSTLELGDSALYLCASSWGHQVNTEAFFGQGTRLTVV.

V is TRBV20-1 and J is TRBJ2-3, with D possibly matching TRBD1 (5 bases). The germline V gene encodes CDR1 DFQATT and CDR2 SNEGSKA (reference sequence). CDR3 length equals 14 residues. Trimming took off 8 bases at V and 6 bases at J, with 21 bases between the two ends. The CDR3: CSQQASRGFDTQYF. As DNA, the CDR3 is TGCAGTCAACAGGCGTCCAGAGGTTTCGATACGCAGTATTTT.

The chain uses TRBV12-5 and TRBJ2-7; D is possibly TRBD1 or TRBD2 (6 bases each). From germline, CDR1 is LGHNT and CDR2 FRNRAP. This CDR3 has 13 amino acids. V lost 11 bases and J 3 bases, leaving 17 bases between the germline ends. The CDR3 is CAYGGQRVYEQYF. For the CDR3, the DNA is TGTGCTTACGGGGGACAACGGGTCTACGAGCAGTACTTC.

V usage is TRBV11-2 and J usage is TRBJ2-3; no firm D call. Trimming took 3 bases from V and 2 from J, leaving 15 bases between them. This CDR3 has 16 residues. The germline gives CDR1 SGHAT, CDR2 FQNNGV. DNA for the CDR3: TGTGCCAGCAGCTTCCTACCCGGCAGAAACACAGATACGCAGTATTTT. It translates to CASSFLPGRNTDTQYF. Variable domain in full (rest from reference TRBV11-2 and TRBJ2-3): EAGVAQSPRYKIIEKRQSVAFWCNPISGHATLYWYQQILGQGPKLLIQFQNNGVVDDSQLPKDRFSAERLKGVDSTLKIQPAKLEDSAVYLCASSFLPGRNTDTQYFGPGTRLTVL.

V and J are TRBV6-4 and TRBJ2-3; D might be TRBD2 (6 bases). The CDR3 covers 16 residues. Germline V gene lookup returns CDR1 MRHNA and CDR2 SNTAGT. V was trimmed by 2 bases and J by 0 bases, leaving 12 bases between them. CDR3 sequence reads: CASSDRGSGSTDTQYF. Written as DNA, the CDR3 is TGTGCCAGCAGTGACCGCGGAAGCGGGAGCACAGATACGCAGTATTTT.

The V call is TRBV7-2, the J call TRBJ2-5; D remains ambiguous. Germline V lookup: CDR1 SGHTA, CDR2 FQGNSA. The CDR3 runs 13 residues. V was shortened by 7 bases and J by 5 bases, with 14 bases between the two germline ends. CDR3 nucleotide sequence: TGTGCCAGCAACCCCGACGGACGTGAGACCCAGTACTTC. This encodes CASNPDGRETQYF.

The chain is built from TRBV20-1 and TRBJ1-5, with D possibly matching TRBD1 (5 bases). Trimming pared 5 bases from V and 6 bases from J, leaving 23 bases between. The germline CDR1 and CDR2 sequences are DFQATT and SNEGSKA (reference sequence). The CDR3 totals 16 residues. The CDR3 bases are TGCAGTGCTGGGCCCCCTAGGGCCCCTGGGGGTCAGCCCCAGCATTTT. Amino acids: CSAGPPRAPGGQPQHF.

This clonotype was counted a few times. This chain joins TRBV7-2 and TRBJ2-3, with TRBD2 matching over 9 bases. Per the germline V gene, CDR1 is SGHTA and CDR2 is FQGNSA. The length of the CDR3 is 21 residues. V gave up 2 bases and J gave up 0 bases; unmatched junction bases: 18. DNA for the CDR3: TGTGCCAGCAGCTTATCGCCTTTGAGGGTTAGCGGGAGCCCAAGCACAGATACGCAGTATTTT. It translates to CASSLSPLRVSGSPSTDTQYF.

This clonotype was observed a handful of times. The J gene is TRBJ2-5, the V gene TRBV7-2, with TRBD2 matching 7 bases. The junction had 3 bases not matched to a gene; V was cut back by 4 bases and J by 1 base. The CDR3 has 14 amino acids. Germline CDR1 SGHTA, CDR2 FQGNSA. Here the CDR3 reads CASSSSSGQETQYF. The DNA of the CDR3 is TGTGCCAGCAGCTCCTCTAGCGGCCAAGAGACCCAGTACTTC.

This rearrangement joins TRBV7-9 to TRBJ2-7, with 7 nucleotides matching TRBD1. The junction had 6 bases not matched to a gene; V was cut back by 5 bases and J by 2 bases. The CDR3 spans 14 residues. The germline gives CDR1 SEHNR, CDR2 FQNEAQ (reference sequence). CDR3 bases: TGTGCCAGCAGCCCCAGGGGGAAGCCCTACGAGCAGTACTTC. Protein sequence: CASSPRGKPYEQYF. Variable domain in full (rest from reference TRBV7-9 and TRBJ2-7): DTGVSQNPRHKITKRGQNVTFRCDPISEHNRLYWYRQTLGQGPEFLTYFQNEAQLEKSRLLSDRFSAERPKGSFSTLEIQRTEQGDSAMYLCASSPRGKPYEQYFGPGTRLTVT.

This clonotype was seen only once. The chain recombines TRBV11-2 with TRBJ1-5; 7 nucleotides line up with TRBD1. In germline, CDR1 is SGHAT, CDR2 FQNNGV. V dropped 4 bases and J dropped 7; count of bases not matched to a gene: 10. CDR3 size: 15 residues. The CDR3 loop reads CASSSSTGTLQPQHF. The CDR3, as DNA: TGTGCCAGCAGCTCCTCGACAGGGACCCTCCAGCCCCAGCATTTT.

This chain links TRBV12-5 with TRBJ2-5; either TRBD1 or TRBD2 may supply D (5 bases each). CDR1 LGHNT and CDR2 FRNRAP come from the germline V gene. The CDR3 totals 15 residues. Deletions cut 3 bases from V and 1 base from J, with 12 bases between. The CDR3 DNA reads as TGTGCTAGTGGTTTTGGACTTGGGGGCCAAGAGACCCAGTACTTC. Its translation is CASGFGLGGQETQYF.

The genes are TRBV20-1 and TRBJ2-3, with 7 bases aligning to TRBD1. From germline, CDR1 is DFQATT and CDR2 SNEGSKA (reference sequence). CDR3 length: 13 amino acids. With V trimmed by 2 bases and J by 6 bases, 5 bases remained unmatched. The CDR3, as DNA: TGCAGTGCTAGATCGACAGGGACGGATACGCAGTATTTT. It translates to CSARSTGTDTQYF.

This clonotype turned up a few times. The chain combines TRBV20-1 with TRBJ2-7, with a possible D match to TRBD2 (6 bases). This CDR3 spans 15 amino acids. Germline assignment: CDR1 DFQATT and CDR2 SNEGSKA (reference sequence). CDR3 region: CSFQTSSLAVYEQYF. CDR3 DNA: TGCAGCTTTCAAACCTCCTCTTTAGCGGTCTACGAGCAGTACTTC.

The rearrangement joins TRBV7-3 to TRBJ2-1, with TRBD2 identical over 10 bases. Germline V CDR1 and CDR2: SGHTA, FQGTGA. CDR3 length: 16 residues. With V trimmed by 5 bases and J by 6 bases, 10 bases remained unmatched. The CDR3 region is CASSRTSGATLNEQFF. The DNA of the CDR3 is TGTGCCAGCAGCAGGACTAGCGGAGCGACCCTCAATGAGCAGTTCTTC.

This clonotype was picked up many times. The chain is built from TRBV20-1 and TRBJ2-1, with 9 positions matching TRBD2. Per the germline V gene, CDR1 is DFQATT and CDR2 is SNEGSKA (reference sequence). The length of the CDR3 is 15 residues. V lost 3 bases and J lost 4; bases outside the gene matches: 7. The CDR3 is CSASLKTSGYNEQFF. For the CDR3, the DNA is TGCAGTGCTAGTCTTAAGACTAGCGGATACAATGAGCAGTTCTTC.

This clonotype appeared a single time. The chain couples TRBV21-1 to TRBJ1-5; the table calls TRBD1, which could not be checked here. TRBV21-1 constitutes a pseudogene. The CDR3 sequence is 16 residues long. The CDR3 sequence: CASSKGDRVLGQPQHF. The CDR3 coding sequence is TGTGCCAGCAGCAAAGGGGACAGGGTACTGGGTCAGCCCCAGCATTTT.

This chain links TRBV20-1 with TRBJ2-1; the match to TRBD2 covers 13 bases. V was clipped by 3 bases and J by 10 bases; unmatched bases: 12. The germline CDR1 and CDR2 sequences are DFQATT and SNEGSKA (reference sequence). The CDR3 is 16 amino acids. CDR3 nucleotide sequence: TGCAGTGCTAGTGGGACTAGCGGGACCCGGGGCATCGAGCAGTTCTTC. Residues: CSASGTSGTRGIEQFF.

This clonotype was detected ten times or more. V is TRBV4-1 and J is TRBJ1-2; TRBD1 agrees at 8 bases. The CDR3 extends over 14 amino acids. CDR1 is MGHRA, CDR2 YSYEKL, per germline. V lost 4 bases to trimming and J lost 5 bases; unmatched junction nucleotides: 6. CDR3 nucleotides: TGCGCCAGCAGCCCCGGACAGGGAGAATATGGCTACACCTTC. Its protein product is CASSPGQGEYGYTF.

V usage is TRBV28 and J usage is TRBJ1-2; D is undetermined. Trimming pared 8 bases from V and 5 bases from J, leaving 15 bases between. Germline assignment: CDR1 MDHEN and CDR2 SYDVKM. The CDR3 is 13 residues long. Here the CDR3 DNA reads TGTGCCAGCGATCAGGCAGGACGGTATGGCTACACCTTC. The encoded protein is CASDQAGRYGYTF.

This clonotype was counted only a few times. The V and J genes are TRBV12-3 or TRBV12-4 and TRBJ1-1, with a tentative D call TRBD1 (6 bases). The CDR3 totals 13 residues. Trimming left V 5 bases short and J 5 bases short, with 12 bases between. The CDR3 spells CASSPNTGTEAFF. The CDR3 nucleotides read TGTGCCAGCAGTCCAAACACAGGGACTGAAGCTTTCTTT.

The sample holds a few counts of this clonotype. The chain is built from TRBV14 and TRBJ2-3; D is possibly TRBD1 (5 bases). The CDR3 length is 15 residues. V shed 4 bases and J shed 2 bases, with 13 bases lying between them. Per the germline V gene, CDR1 is SGHDN and CDR2 is FVKESK. The CDR3 is CASSPIDSPTDTQYF. DNA of the CDR3: TGTGCCAGCAGCCCAATCGACAGCCCCACAGATACGCAGTATTTT. The full variable domain, its missing parts supplied by reference TRBV14 and TRBJ2-3, is EAGVTQFPSHSVIEKGQTVTLRCDPISGHDNLYWYRRVMGKEIKFLLHFVKESKQDESGMPNNRFLAERTGGTYSTLKVQPAELEDSGVYFCASSPIDSPTDTQYFGPGTRLTVL.